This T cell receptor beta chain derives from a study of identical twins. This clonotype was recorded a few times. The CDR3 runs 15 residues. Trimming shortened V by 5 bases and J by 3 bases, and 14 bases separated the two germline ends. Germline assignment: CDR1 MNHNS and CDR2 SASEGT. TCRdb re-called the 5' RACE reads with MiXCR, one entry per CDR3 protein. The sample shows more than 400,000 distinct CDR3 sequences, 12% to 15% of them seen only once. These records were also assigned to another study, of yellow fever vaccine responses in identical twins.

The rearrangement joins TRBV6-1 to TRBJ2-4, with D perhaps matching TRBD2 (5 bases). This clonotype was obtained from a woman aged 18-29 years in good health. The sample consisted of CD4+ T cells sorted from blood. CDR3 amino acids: CASSTLEVDKNIQYF. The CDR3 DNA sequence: TGTGCCAGCAGTACCCTGGAGGTGGACAAAAACATTCAGTACTTC.